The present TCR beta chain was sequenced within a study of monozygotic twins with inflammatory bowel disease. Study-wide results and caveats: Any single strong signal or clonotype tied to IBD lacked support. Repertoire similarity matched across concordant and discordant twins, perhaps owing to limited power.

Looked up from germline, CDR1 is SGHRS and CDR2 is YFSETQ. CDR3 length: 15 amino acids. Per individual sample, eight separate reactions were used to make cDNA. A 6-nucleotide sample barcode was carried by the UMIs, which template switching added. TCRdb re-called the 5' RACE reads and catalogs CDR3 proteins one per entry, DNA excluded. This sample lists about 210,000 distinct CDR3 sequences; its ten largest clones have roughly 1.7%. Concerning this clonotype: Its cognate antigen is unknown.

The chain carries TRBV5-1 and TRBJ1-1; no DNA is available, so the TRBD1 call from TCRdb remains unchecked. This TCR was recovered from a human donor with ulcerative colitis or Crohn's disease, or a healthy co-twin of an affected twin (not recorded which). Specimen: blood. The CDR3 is CASSLEKTGNTEAFF.